The subject of this entry is one TCR beta chain. Its antigen is unknown. The immunoSEQ assay was v3. Clones were sequenced by immunoSEQ multiplex PCR, and TCRdb holds only the in-frame ones, with some missing. In the table there are tens of thousands of clones, roughly 85% of which are singletons. This sample is part of a study of TIL therapy for anti-PD-1-resistant metastatic lung cancer. As for the study in general: Patients had a median age of nearly 55 years (range 38-75). Half of patients were current or former smokers.

Sample time point: pre-treatment sample, taken before nivolumab and TIL therapy. V was pared by 5 bases and J by 5 bases, with 13 bases between. CDR1 is SGHRS, CDR2 YFSETQ, per germline. The CDR3 is made up of 14 amino acids. Points from the study as a whole: The cohort had more treatment-naive, never-smoker and oncogene-addicted patients than typical.

The sequences come from blood, collected at baseline. The origin of this receptor is a person aged 30 to 80 with non-small cell lung cancer. V is TRBV5-1 and J is TRBJ2-2; D ambiguous. The CDR3 region is CASRVEAPTGELFF. The CDR3 DNA sequence: TGCGCCAGCAGGGTGGAAGCCCCTACCGGGGAGCTGTTTTTT.